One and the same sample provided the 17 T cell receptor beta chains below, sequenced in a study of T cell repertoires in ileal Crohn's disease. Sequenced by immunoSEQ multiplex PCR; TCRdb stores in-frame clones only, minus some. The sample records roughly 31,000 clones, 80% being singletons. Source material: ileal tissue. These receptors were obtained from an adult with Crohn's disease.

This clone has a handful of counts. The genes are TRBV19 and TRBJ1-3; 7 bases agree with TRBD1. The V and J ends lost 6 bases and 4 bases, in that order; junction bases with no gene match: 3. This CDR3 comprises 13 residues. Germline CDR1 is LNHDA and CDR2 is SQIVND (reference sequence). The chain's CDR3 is CASSKDRGNTIYF. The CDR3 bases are TGTGCCAGTAGCAAGGACAGGGGAAACACCATATATTTT.

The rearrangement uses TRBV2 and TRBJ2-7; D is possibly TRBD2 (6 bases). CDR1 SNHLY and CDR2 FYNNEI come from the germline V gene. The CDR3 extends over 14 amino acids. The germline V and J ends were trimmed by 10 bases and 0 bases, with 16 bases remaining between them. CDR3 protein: CATHRDFLSYEQYF. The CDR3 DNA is TGTGCCACTCACCGGGACTTCCTCTCCTACGAGCAGTACTTC. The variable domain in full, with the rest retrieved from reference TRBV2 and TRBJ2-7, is EPEVTQTPSHQVTQMGQEVILRCVPISNHLYFYWYRQILGQKVEFLVSFYNNEISEKSEIFDDQFSVERPDGSNFTLKIRSTKLEDSAMYFCATHRDFLSYEQYFGPGTRLTVT.

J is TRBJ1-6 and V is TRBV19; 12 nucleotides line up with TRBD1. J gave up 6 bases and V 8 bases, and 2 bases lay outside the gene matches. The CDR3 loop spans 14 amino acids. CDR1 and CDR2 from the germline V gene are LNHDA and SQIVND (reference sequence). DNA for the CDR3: TGTGCCAGTCGGGACAGGGGGCGTAATTCACCCCTCCACTTT. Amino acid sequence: CASRDRGRNSPLHF.

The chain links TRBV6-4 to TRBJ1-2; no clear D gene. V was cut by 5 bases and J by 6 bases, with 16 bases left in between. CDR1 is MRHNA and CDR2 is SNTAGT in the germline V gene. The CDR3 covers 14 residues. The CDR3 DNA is TGTGCCAGCAGTTCCTTGGGAGGGAATCATGGCTACACCTTC. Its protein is CASSSLGGNHGYTF.

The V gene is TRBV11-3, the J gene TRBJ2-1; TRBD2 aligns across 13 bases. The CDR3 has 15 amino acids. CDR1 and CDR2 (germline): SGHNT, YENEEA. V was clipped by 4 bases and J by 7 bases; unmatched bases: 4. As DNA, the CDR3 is TGTGCCAGCAGCTCCTGGACTAGCGGGGGTAATGAGCAGTTCTTC. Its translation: CASSSWTSGGNEQFF.

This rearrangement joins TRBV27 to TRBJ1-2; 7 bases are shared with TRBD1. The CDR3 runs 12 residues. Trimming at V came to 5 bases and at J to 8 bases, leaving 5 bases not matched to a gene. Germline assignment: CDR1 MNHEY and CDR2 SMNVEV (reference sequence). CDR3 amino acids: CASSPTGSGYTF. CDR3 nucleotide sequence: TGTGCCAGCAGTCCGACAGGGAGCGGCTACACCTTC.

The CDR3: CASIGAGVTEAFF. The CDR3 nucleotides read TGTGCCAGCATCGGGGCAGGGGTAACTGAAGCTTTCTTT. The chain carries TRBV5-4 and TRBJ1-1; D is possibly TRBD1 (6 bases). The CDR3 runs to 13 residues. The germline V and J ends were trimmed by 6 bases and 5 bases, with 14 bases remaining between them. Germline V gives CDR1 SGHNT, CDR2 YYREEE (reference sequence).

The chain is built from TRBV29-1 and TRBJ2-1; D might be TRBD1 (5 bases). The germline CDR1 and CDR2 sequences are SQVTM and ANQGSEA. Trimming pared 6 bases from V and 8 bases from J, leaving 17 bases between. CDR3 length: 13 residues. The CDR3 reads CSVVALLGDEQFF. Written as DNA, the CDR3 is TGCAGCGTCGTGGCCCTTCTAGGGGATGAGCAGTTCTTC.

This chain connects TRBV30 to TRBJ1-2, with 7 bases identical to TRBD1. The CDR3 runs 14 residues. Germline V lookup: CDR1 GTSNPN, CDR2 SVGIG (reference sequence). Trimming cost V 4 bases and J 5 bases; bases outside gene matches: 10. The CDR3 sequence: CAWTQTGWIYGYTF. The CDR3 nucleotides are TGTGCCTGGACCCAGACAGGGTGGATTTATGGCTACACCTTC.

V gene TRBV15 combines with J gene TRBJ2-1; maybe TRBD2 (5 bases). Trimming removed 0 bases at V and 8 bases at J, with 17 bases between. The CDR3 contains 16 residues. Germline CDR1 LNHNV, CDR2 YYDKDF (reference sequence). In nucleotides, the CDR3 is TGTGCCACCAGCAGAGATCAAGTGACTACGGACGATGAGCAGTTCTTC. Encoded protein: CATSRDQVTTDDEQFF.

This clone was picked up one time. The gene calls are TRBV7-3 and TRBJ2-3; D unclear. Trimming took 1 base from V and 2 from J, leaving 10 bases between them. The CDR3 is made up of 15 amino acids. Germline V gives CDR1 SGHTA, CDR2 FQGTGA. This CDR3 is CASSLNSFNTDTQYF. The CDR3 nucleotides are TGTGCCAGCAGCTTAAACAGTTTTAACACAGATACGCAGTATTTT.

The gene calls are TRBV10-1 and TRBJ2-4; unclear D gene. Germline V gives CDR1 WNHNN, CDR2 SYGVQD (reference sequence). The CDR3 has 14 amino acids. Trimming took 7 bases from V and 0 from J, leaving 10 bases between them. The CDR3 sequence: CASNPTGAKNIQYF. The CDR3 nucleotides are TGCGCCAGCAATCCGACTGGAGCCAAAAACATTCAGTACTTC.

CDR3 bases: TGTGCCGCAGCTCCTACAGGGGGCGGCAATGAGCAGTTCTTC. This gives the protein CAAAPTGGGNEQFF. This chain connects TRBV6-4 to TRBJ2-1; 9 positions agree with TRBD1. V was pared by 11 bases and J by 6 bases, with 11 bases of the junction left unmatched. The CDR3 consists of 14 residues. CDR1 and CDR2 from the germline V gene are MRHNA and SNTAGT.

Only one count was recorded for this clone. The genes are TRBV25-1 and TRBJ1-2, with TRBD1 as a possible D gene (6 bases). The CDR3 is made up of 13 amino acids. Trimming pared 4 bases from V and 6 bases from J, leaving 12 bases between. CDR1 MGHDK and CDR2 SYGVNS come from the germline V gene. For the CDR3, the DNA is TGTGCCAGCAGTGCACAGGGATTGGATGGCTACACCTTC. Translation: CASSAQGLDGYTF.

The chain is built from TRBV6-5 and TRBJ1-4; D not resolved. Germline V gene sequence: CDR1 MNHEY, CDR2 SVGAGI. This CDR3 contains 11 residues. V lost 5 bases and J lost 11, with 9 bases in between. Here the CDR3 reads CASSKEWKLFF. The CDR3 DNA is TGTGCCAGCAGTAAGGAGTGGAAACTGTTTTTT.

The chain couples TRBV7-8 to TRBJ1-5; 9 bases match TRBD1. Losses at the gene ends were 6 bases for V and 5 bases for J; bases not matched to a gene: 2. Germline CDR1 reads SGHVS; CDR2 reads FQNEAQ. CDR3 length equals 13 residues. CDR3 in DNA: TGTGCCAGCAGTGGGACAGGGTATCAGCCCCAGCATTTT. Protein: CASSGTGYQPQHF.

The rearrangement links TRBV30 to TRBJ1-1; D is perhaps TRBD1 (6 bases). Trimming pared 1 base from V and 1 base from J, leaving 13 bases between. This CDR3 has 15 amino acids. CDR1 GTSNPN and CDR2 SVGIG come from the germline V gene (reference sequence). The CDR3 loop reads CAWSAPGVQNTEAFF. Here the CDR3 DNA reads TGTGCCTGGAGTGCACCAGGGGTCCAGAACACTGAAGCTTTCTTT.